The clone carrying this T cell receptor (beta chain) was seen only a few times. The antigen is undetermined. Gene names follow the mouse nomenclature. The DNA ends 1 residue before the CDR3 does, and the rest of the CDR3 is filled in from the germline J gene. This entry belongs to a study of tissue T cells after allogeneic stem cell transplantation. General study findings and limits: Anatomically similar tissues had similar TCR repertoires within each patient.

As for time point: mouse harvest day 7 after allogeneic transplant. Tail vein injection delivered 10^7 T-cell-depleted bone marrow cells and 10^6 splenic CD5+ T cells. This mouse GVHD model was MHC-mismatched B6 to BALB/c, profiled day 7 or 14. CDR1 is KGHPV and CDR2 is FQNQEV in the germline V gene (reference sequence). V shed 4 bases and J shed 4 bases, with 8 bases lying between them. This CDR3 is built from 12 residues. Here immunoSEQ multiplex PCR was the method, and the copy in TCRdb shows in-frame clones only, minus some. The table includes some 6,700 clones, 45% to 50% detected once. The chain has TRBV26 and TRBJ2-7; D may correspond to TRBD1 or TRBD2 (5 bases each). The source of this sequence is a female BALB/c mouse given C57BL/6 T cells with graft-versus-host disease after an allogeneic hematopoietic cell transplant. Specimen: gut tissue. Partial CDR3 DNA: TGTGCCAGCAGTCGGGACGGTTATGAACAGTAC. This translates into CASSRDGYEQY. The entire CDR3 protein reads CASSRDGYEQYF.